Listed here are 29 T cell receptor beta chains from one sample, sequenced in a study of human T cells and chemical hapten exposure. The time point: patch test 1, 2 weeks after DPC sensitization. This sample's treatment: therapeutic diphenylcyclopropenone sensitization with weekly scalp DPC. TCRdb ran MiXCR on the RACE reads and lists one entry per CDR3 protein. The table has around 99,000 distinct CDR3 sequences, around 11% seen once; the top ten hold 2% to 2.5%. The specimen comprised whole blood, sampled in connection with sensitization to the hapten diphenylcyclopropenone (DPC). The receptors shown here come from a woman between 35 and 50 years old with alopecia areata. Some clones in this sample may be carry-over from other donors' samples.

The chain employs TRBV12-3 or TRBV12-4 and TRBJ2-2, with TRBD2 matching over 7 bases. The CDR3 totals 15 residues. Unmatched junction bases numbered 7, after V lost 4 bases and J lost 5 bases. CDR3 sequence (DNA): TGTGCCAGCAGTTCGGTCGGGAGGTGGACCGGGGAGCTGTTTTTT. Its protein is CASSSVGRWTGELFF.

This clonotype has a count of ten or more. V usage is TRBV28 and J usage is TRBJ2-1, with D perhaps TRBD2 (6 bases). CDR1 is MDHEN, CDR2 SYDVKM, per germline. Trimming left V 6 bases short and J 7 bases short, with 13 bases between. The CDR3 loop spans 13 amino acids. This CDR3 reads CASSIGGRNEQFF. CDR3 in DNA: TGTGCCAGCAGCATCGGGGGTCGGAATGAGCAGTTCTTC.

This clonotype was seen only a few times. The V gene is TRBV12-3 or TRBV12-4, the J gene TRBJ2-3; the D is unclear. The CDR3 totals 15 residues. V lost 2 bases to trimming and J lost 1 base, with 10 bases between them. CDR3 nucleotides: TGTGCCAGCAGTTTAATAGGGTCGGGCACAGATACGCAGTATTTT. Protein: CASSLIGSGTDTQYF.

This clonotype was seen repeatedly, ten times or more. The chain couples TRBV12-3 or TRBV12-4 to TRBJ2-5, with TRBD2 identical over 11 bases. With 3 bases clipped from V and 2 bases from J, the junction kept 8 bases outside the gene matches. CDR3 size: 17 residues. This chain's CDR3 is CASSLTSGMLGQETQYF. In DNA form, the CDR3 reads TGTGCCAGCAGTTTGACTAGCGGGATGTTGGGACAAGAGACCCAGTACTTC.

This clonotype appeared a few times. V usage is TRBV12-3 or TRBV12-4 and J usage is TRBJ1-2; no clear D. Trimming took 6 bases from V and 3 from J, leaving 11 bases between them. The CDR3 loop spans 13 amino acids. CDR3 nucleotides: TGTGCCAGCAGGCAGAACGGGGACTATGGCTACACCTTC. Protein product: CASRQNGDYGYTF.

The table lists this clonotype with many counts. The rearrangement joins TRBV11-2 to TRBJ2-3; D possibly matches TRBD1 or TRBD2 (5 bases each). The CDR3 consists of 14 residues. CDR1 and CDR2 from the germline V gene are SGHAT and FQNNGV. Trimming pared 3 bases from V and 6 bases from J, leaving 13 bases between. The CDR3 sequence is CASSFGQAADTQYF. CDR3 nucleotides: TGTGCCAGCAGCTTCGGACAAGCGGCCGATACGCAGTATTTT.

This clonotype showed up just a few times. The genes are TRBV20-1 and TRBJ2-3; TRBD2 agrees at 7 bases. J gave up 2 bases and V 5 bases, and 4 bases lay outside the gene matches. This CDR3 contains 13 residues. The V gene's germline CDR1 is DFQATT and CDR2 SNEGSKA (reference sequence). The CDR3 nucleotides read TGCAGTGCTCAGAGCGGGACCACAGATACGCAGTATTTT. Protein product: CSAQSGTTDTQYF.

The chain has TRBV28 and TRBJ1-5; a weak D match, TRBD1 (5 bases). Trimming left V 3 bases short and J 4 bases short, with 10 bases between. Germline CDR1 MDHEN, CDR2 SYDVKM. CDR3 length: 14 amino acids. As DNA, the CDR3 is TGTGCCAGCAGTTTGGGACCCCAGAATCAGCCCCAGCATTTT. Amino acids: CASSLGPQNQPQHF.

At least ten counts were recorded for this clonotype. This chain links TRBV4-2 with TRBJ2-7; 8 positions agree with TRBD2. Germline values: CDR1 LGHNA, CDR2 YNFKEQ. The V gene end was trimmed by 0 bases and the J gene end by 0 bases; junction bases not matched to a gene: 4. The CDR3 is 16 residues long. The CDR3 nucleotides read TGTGCCAGCAGCCAAGATATTACTAGCGGCTCCTACGAGCAGTACTTC. It is translated as CASSQDITSGSYEQYF.

CDR3 sequence (DNA): TGTGCCAGCAGCCGGATTTATGGCGAGCAGTTCTTC. It yields the protein CASSRIYGEQFF. V and J are TRBV28 and TRBJ2-1; D unresolved. The V end was cut by 6 bases, the J end by 10 bases, with 13 bases between. Per germline, CDR1 MDHEN and CDR2 SYDVKM. The length of the CDR3 is 12 residues.

This clonotype was recorded many times. J is TRBJ1-1 and V is TRBV11-2; D is unclear. Germline V gene sequence: CDR1 SGHAT, CDR2 FQNNGV. This CDR3 region has 13 residues. V lost 1 base to trimming and J lost 3 bases, with 6 bases between them. CDR3: CASSLVEHTEAFF. The DNA for the CDR3 is TGTGCCAGCAGCTTAGTGGAGCACACTGAAGCTTTCTTT.

This chain joins TRBV12-3 or TRBV12-4 and TRBJ2-4; perhaps TRBD2 as D (6 bases). Trimming removed 3 bases from V and 6 bases from J, with 9 bases in between. CDR3 length: 13 residues. Here the CDR3 reads CASSLRDLNIQYF. CDR3 nucleotide sequence: TGTGCCAGCAGTTTGCGGGACCTAAACATTCAGTACTTC.

This clonotype occurred a few times. The chain joins TRBV6-5 to TRBJ2-7; 8 nucleotides agree with TRBD1. The CDR3 has 18 residues. With 5 bases clipped from V and 2 bases from J, the junction kept 17 bases outside the gene matches. CDR1 is MNHEY and CDR2 is SVGAGI in the germline V gene. CDR3 loop: CASSRTGPGYSNPYEQYF. CDR3 DNA sequence: TGTGCCAGCAGTCGGACAGGGCCCGGCTACTCGAATCCCTACGAGCAGTACTTC.

The chain is built from TRBV6-8 and TRBJ1-5; TRBD1 aligns across 8 bases. Germline V lookup: CDR1 MNHGY, CDR2 SAAAGT. CDR3 length: 16 amino acids. Trimming cost V 6 bases and J 2 bases; bases outside gene matches: 9. CDR3: CASRNGQGEGNQPQHF. The DNA of the CDR3 is TGTGCCAGCAGGAACGGACAGGGCGAAGGCAATCAGCCCCAGCATTTT.

This clonotype was seen many times. The chain is built from TRBV25-1 and TRBJ1-4, with TRBD1 matching 11 bases. Germline V lookup: CDR1 MGHDK, CDR2 SYGVNS. After removal of 6 bases from V and 8 bases from J, the junction contained 8 bases not matched to a gene. The CDR3 runs to 15 residues. As DNA, the CDR3 is TGTGCCAGCAGCAATCTGGACAGGGGGCGAGAAAAACTGTTTTTT. Residues: CASSNLDRGREKLFF.

The chain employs TRBV5-1 and TRBJ2-1; 9 bases match TRBD2. Trimming cost V 4 bases and J 2 bases; bases outside gene matches: 7. Germline V CDR1 and CDR2: SGHRS, YFSETQ. The CDR3 sequence is 16 residues long. The CDR3 here is CASSPLAGEAYNEQFF. The CDR3 coding sequence is TGCGCCAGCAGCCCGTTAGCGGGAGAAGCCTACAATGAGCAGTTCTTC.

This clonotype was seen a few times. J is TRBJ2-1 and V is TRBV7-9; D perhaps matches TRBD2 (5 bases). The ends were cut back, 5 bases at V and 0 bases at J, with 14 bases in the middle. The CDR3 spans 16 residues. From germline, CDR1 is SEHNR and CDR2 FQNEAQ (reference sequence). The CDR3 protein is CASSPRAASSYNEQFF. The DNA for the CDR3 is TGTGCCAGCAGCCCCAGAGCGGCTAGCTCCTACAATGAGCAGTTCTTC.

This clonotype appeared a few times. At one end, the junction sequence differs from germline, possibly due to a read error. The chain employs TRBV28 and TRBJ1-1; D might be TRBD1 (5 bases). This CDR3 comprises 13 residues. Germline values: CDR1 MDHEN, CDR2 SYDVKM. The CDR3 sequence: CASSLIKATDLVF. The CDR3 coding sequence is TGTGCCAGCAGTTTAATTAAAGCGACAGACCTGGTCTTT.

This clonotype was seen only a few times. The chain employs TRBV6-5 and TRBJ1-1, with 9 bases aligning to TRBD1. The V and J ends lost 0 bases and 0 bases, in that order; junction bases with no gene match: 5. Germline loops: CDR1 MNHEY, CDR2 SVGAGI. The CDR3 consists of 17 residues. The CDR3 region has the DNA TGTGCCAGCAGTTACTCGCGGGACAGGGACATGAACACTGAAGCTTTCTTT. It encodes CASSYSRDRDMNTEAFF.

A few counts support this clonotype. Written as DNA, the CDR3 is TGTGCCAGCAGTTTAGGAAAGACCCAGTACTTC. Protein sequence: CASSLGKTQYF. The rearrangement joins TRBV27 to TRBJ2-5; no firm D call. V gave up 2 bases and J gave up 6 bases, with 4 bases separating them. Looked up from germline, CDR1 is MNHEY and CDR2 is SMNVEV (reference sequence). CDR3 length: 11 residues.

This chain joins TRBV2 and TRBJ2-6; D gene uncertain. This CDR3 is built from 16 residues. The V and J ends lost 6 bases and 0 bases respectively, with 12 bases between them. Germline lookup yields CDR1 SNHLY and CDR2 FYNNEI. The CDR3 region is CASRAGPTSGANVLTF. The CDR3 DNA reads TGTGCCAGCAGGGCAGGACCGACCTCTGGGGCCAACGTCCTGACTTTC. Full variable domain (missing parts from reference TRBV2 and TRBJ2-6): EPEVTQTPSHQVTQMGQEVILRCVPISNHLYFYWYRQILGQKVEFLVSFYNNEISEKSEIFDDQFSVERPDGSNFTLKIRSTKLEDSAMYFCASRAGPTSGANVLTFGAGSRLTVL.

This clonotype was seen a handful of times. This chain connects TRBV20-1 to TRBJ2-3; TRBD1 is a possible D gene (5 bases). CDR1 and CDR2 from the germline V gene are DFQATT and SNEGSKA (reference sequence). This CDR3 has 16 residues. V was trimmed by 0 bases and J by 1 base, leaving 14 bases between them. CDR3 sequence: CSARDLKGQGTDTQYF. For the CDR3, the DNA is TGCAGTGCTAGAGATCTGAAGGGGCAGGGCACAGATACGCAGTATTTT.

This clonotype was seen only a few times. V gene TRBV9 combines with J gene TRBJ2-7; D gene unclear. Deletions cut 0 bases from V and 5 bases from J, with 6 bases between. The CDR3 has 12 residues. The germline V gene encodes CDR1 SGDLS and CDR2 YYNGEE. CDR3 amino acids: CASSVDGDEQYF. The CDR3 DNA sequence: TGTGCCAGCAGCGTAGATGGGGACGAGCAGTACTTC.

This clonotype was counted a few times. The CDR3 sequence: CASSSSGVFTDTQYF. The CDR3 nucleotides read TGTGCCAGCAGCTCAAGCGGGGTTTTCACAGATACGCAGTATTTT. This chain connects TRBV11-2 to TRBJ2-3, with 7 bases that match TRBD2. The CDR3 contains 15 residues. The germline CDR1 and CDR2 sequences are SGHAT and FQNNGV. The J segment lost 2 bases and the V segment lost 4 bases, leaving 6 bases of the junction unmatched.

In this sample, this clonotype turned up many times. V and J are TRBV6-2 or TRBV6-3 and TRBJ1-5; maybe TRBD1 (6 bases). Per germline, CDR1 MNHEY and CDR2 SVGEGT. The CDR3 has 15 residues. V lost 6 bases and J lost 6, with 18 bases in between. For the CDR3, the DNA is TGTGCCAGCAGCCCGGGACGACAGGTGTTTCAGCCCCAGCATTTT. Encoded protein: CASSPGRQVFQPQHF.

This clonotype was recorded many times. Here the CDR3 DNA reads TGTGCCAGCAGGTCGGGGTTCACAGATACGCAGTATTTT. This sequence encodes CASRSGFTDTQYF. The chain recombines TRBV7-9 with TRBJ2-3; D might be TRBD2 (5 bases). The CDR3 extends over 13 amino acids. CDR1 is SEHNR and CDR2 is FQNEAQ in the germline V gene (reference sequence). V lost 6 bases, J lost 2 bases, and 9 bases lay in between.

This clonotype was detected a few times. J is TRBJ1-6 and V is TRBV30; D not certain. Trimming removed 7 bases at V and 7 bases at J, with 14 bases between. The CDR3 runs 13 residues. From germline, CDR1 is GTSNPN and CDR2 SVGIG (reference sequence). The CDR3 loop reads CALNPGLNSPLHF. The CDR3 DNA reads as TGTGCCTTAAACCCTGGACTAAATTCACCCCTCCACTTT.

The chain couples TRBV6-5 to TRBJ1-2; tentatively, D is TRBD1 (5 bases). The V gene lost 7 bases and the J gene lost 0 bases, with 27 bases spanning the gap. CDR3 length: 19 amino acids. The V gene's germline CDR1 is MNHEY and CDR2 SVGAGI. The CDR3, as DNA: TGTGCCAGCAACCTCCTTCCCCCCGGGACTGGTGCCACTAACTATGGCTACACCTTC. This encodes CASNLLPPGTGATNYGYTF.

The genes are TRBV6-6 and TRBJ2-5, with 8 bases lining up with TRBD1. The CDR3 spans 15 residues. The germline gives CDR1 MNHNY, CDR2 SVGAGI (reference sequence). V trimming: 5 bases; J trimming: 4 bases; junction bases outside the gene matches: 9. The CDR3 DNA is TGTGCCAGCAGTCCCAACAGGGGGTACATAGAGACCCAGTACTTC. It yields the protein CASSPNRGYIETQYF.